This T cell receptor (beta chain) was obtained from a study of OX40 agonist ivuxolimab in advanced cancers. Study at large: Three patients, one with hepatocellular carcinoma and two with cutaneous melanoma, responded partially.

Turning to this clone: Its antigen remains unidentified.

Study-wide results and limits: At doses 0.1 to 3.0 mg/kg, CD4+ and CD8+ clones expanded. Expanded clones were, on average, more numerous in CD8+ T cells than in CD4+.

TCRdb's copy holds only in-frame clones and misses some; the assay was immunoSEQ multiplex PCR. The table lists fewer than 15,000 clones, 65% to 80% of them singletons. V lost 0 bases to trimming and J lost 9 bases; unmatched junction nucleotides: 15. Germline V gives CDR1 LNHNV, CDR2 YYDKDF (reference sequence). The CDR3 has 17 amino acids. The V call is TRBV15, the J call TRBJ2-7; 9 bases are shared with TRBD1. Sample: CD4+ or CD8+ T cells sorted from blood, taken in a trial of the OX40 agonist ivuxolimab. The receptor was isolated from an adult with an advanced solid tumor such as melanoma, head and neck, liver or kidney cancer. CDR3 amino acids: CATSRDRGFSGTGWQYF. The DNA for the CDR3 is TGTGCCACCAGCAGAGATCGTGGTTTCAGCGGGACAGGGTGGCAGTACTTC.